This T cell receptor (beta chain) was sequenced during a study of shared clonotypes between healthy human individuals. Produced via immunoSEQ multiplex PCR; TCRdb's table is partial and in-frame only. The sample consists of hundreds of thousands of clones, 87% of them appearing once. The CDR3 runs 14 residues. Germline V CDR1 and CDR2: SEHNR, FQNEAQ (reference sequence). Deletions cut 7 bases from V and 4 bases from J, with 14 bases between. This sequence was found in a man between 18 and 35 years old in good health. The rearrangement links TRBV7-9 to TRBJ1-5; possibly TRBD1 for D (5 bases). Sequenced material: memory CD8+ T cells sorted from blood. Regarding subset: CD45RO+ cells pooled with CCR7-negative TemRA cells. Here the CDR3 reads CASTPGEGNQPQHF. The CDR3 DNA is TGTGCCAGCACCCCGGGGGAGGGAAATCAGCCCCAGCATTTT.